One sample yielded the 30 T cell receptor beta chains listed below, sequenced in a study of cytotoxic CD8 clonotypes in ibrutinib-treated CLL. TCRdb's copy holds only in-frame clones and misses some; the assay was immunoSEQ multiplex PCR. The table includes over 100,000 clones, 80% to 90% detected once. The material was PBMCs, obtained after 24 months of ibrutinib treatment. These receptors all stem from a human donor with chronic lymphocytic leukemia.

The chain joins TRBV7-2 to TRBJ2-1; the match to TRBD2 covers 8 bases. Trimming took 5 bases from V and 8 from J; bases not matched to a gene: 8. Looked up from germline, CDR1 is SGHTA and CDR2 is FQGNSA. This CDR3 contains 14 residues. CDR3 protein: CASSPRTSWHEQFF. The CDR3 nucleotides read TGTGCCAGCAGCCCGAGGACTAGCTGGCATGAGCAGTTCTTC.

The table lists this clone with a few counts. The DNA for the CDR3 is TGTGCCAGCAGTATGGACAGGGGGGACTACGAGCAGTACTTC. Its translation is CASSMDRGDYEQYF. This chain links TRBV27 with TRBJ2-7, with 10 positions matching TRBD1. The CDR3 contains 14 residues. Germline CDR1 reads MNHEY; CDR2 reads SMNVEV (reference sequence). After removal of 5 bases from V and 3 bases from J, the junction contained 4 bases not matched to a gene.

The rearrangement joins TRBV28 to TRBJ1-6; no clear D gene. V was pared by 7 bases and J by 7 bases, with 17 bases between. This CDR3 spans 15 amino acids. Germline lookup yields CDR1 MDHEN and CDR2 SYDVKM. The CDR3 region has the DNA TGTGCCAGCACCGGCCTCCGGGCCCAAAATTCACCCCTCCACTTT. As protein: CASTGLRAQNSPLHF.

V and J are TRBV28 and TRBJ1-2; no clear D. The CDR3 runs 13 residues. V lost 4 bases to trimming and J lost 8 bases, with 14 bases between them. Germline CDR1 is MDHEN and CDR2 is SYDVKM. The CDR3 region has the DNA TGTGCCAGCAGTTCTTTAACCTTTTGGGGCTACACCTTC. This sequence encodes CASSSLTFWGYTF.

The CDR3 spells CASSISGGTYSSTDTQYF. Here the CDR3 DNA reads TGTGCCAGCAGCATTAGCGGGGGGACGTACTCTAGCACAGATACGCAGTATTTT. This chain joins TRBV9 and TRBJ2-3, with 10 positions matching TRBD2. With V trimmed by 4 bases and J by 0 bases, 11 bases remained unmatched. Germline-derived CDR1 and CDR2 are SGDLS and YYNGEE. The CDR3 has 18 amino acids.

Remarks on this clone: The junction does not match germline at one end; this may be a read error. The chain links TRBV9 to TRBJ2-3, with D perhaps matching TRBD1 (7 bases). The CDR3 has 15 residues. Germline lookup yields CDR1 SGDLS and CDR2 YYNGEE. In DNA, the CDR3 is TGTGCCAGCAGCGTAGCTGGAGGGGGCACGGATACGCAGTATTTT. Translated: CASSVAGGGTDTQYF.

The table lists this clone with a few counts. The chain employs TRBV2 and TRBJ1-2; D not certain. V was pared by 7 bases and J by 8 bases, with 11 bases between. The CDR3 runs to 11 residues. Germline-derived CDR1 and CDR2 are SNHLY and FYNNEI. CDR3: CASKREEGYTF. The CDR3 region has the DNA TGTGCCAGCAAAAGGGAAGAAGGCTACACCTTC.

The chain couples TRBV29-1 to TRBJ1-2, with D possibly being TRBD1 (5 bases). CDR1 SQVTM and CDR2 ANQGSEA come from the germline V gene. The CDR3 is 12 amino acids. V lost 0 bases to trimming and J lost 9 bases, with 11 bases between them. DNA for the CDR3: TGCAGCGTTGAAGACGCGGGGGGGAGCTACACCTTC. Encoded protein: CSVEDAGGSYTF.

The chain couples TRBV15 to TRBJ1-5; D is undetermined. Germline V gives CDR1 LNHNV, CDR2 YYDKDF (reference sequence). V was clipped by 3 bases and J by 4 bases, with 4 bases between them. CDR3 length: 12 amino acids. CDR3 in amino acids: CATSRDNQPQHF. Written as DNA, the CDR3 is TGTGCCACCAGCAGGGATAATCAGCCCCAGCATTTT.

The chain recombines TRBV29-1 with TRBJ2-2; 14 positions match TRBD2. Germline V gives CDR1 SQVTM, CDR2 ANQGSEA. The CDR3 has 18 residues. The trim removed 6 bases at V and 3 bases at J, leaving 12 bases unmatched. DNA of the CDR3: TGCAGCGTCGTTCTCGGGACTAGCGGGAGCGCGGACACCGGGGAGCTGTTTTTT. It is translated as CSVVLGTSGSADTGELFF.

The V call is TRBV7-9, the J call TRBJ2-3; possible D gene TRBD2, 6 bases. V gave up 1 base and J gave up 3 bases, with 14 bases separating them. This CDR3 has 16 residues. Germline V lookup: CDR1 SEHNR, CDR2 FQNEAQ (reference sequence). This CDR3 reads CASSLGAGFWTDTQYF. The CDR3 DNA sequence: TGTGCCAGCAGCTTAGGCGCGGGATTTTGGACAGATACGCAGTATTTT.

The chain employs TRBV7-3 and TRBJ2-3; TRBD1 agrees at 7 bases. Germline lookup yields CDR1 SGHTA and CDR2 FQGTGA. This CDR3 is built from 14 residues. The V and J ends lost 6 bases and 4 bases, in that order; junction bases with no gene match: 7. Here the CDR3 reads CASRPGGTPDTQYF. The CDR3 nucleotides are TGTGCCAGCAGACCAGGGGGTACCCCAGATACGCAGTATTTT.

This chain links TRBV25-1 with TRBJ1-1; 9 bases match TRBD1. Germline V CDR1 and CDR2: MGHDK, SYGVNS. The CDR3 runs 16 residues. Trimming removed 4 bases from V and 4 bases from J; junction bases left unmatched: 10. DNA for the CDR3: TGTGCCAGCAGTGTAAAGTCGGGACAGGGTGCCACTGAAGCTTTCTTT. Translating gives CASSVKSGQGATEAFF.

V gene TRBV6-4 combines with J gene TRBJ2-1; tentatively, D is TRBD2 (5 bases). From germline, CDR1 is MRHNA and CDR2 SNTAGT. Between the trimmed V and J ends, which lost 11 bases and 6 bases, there was a span of 26 bases. The CDR3 has 16 residues. In DNA, the CDR3 is TGTGCCTATACTAAGAGTCGGGGAAGGAGCTCCAATGAGCAGTTCTTC. Amino acid sequence: CAYTKSRGRSSNEQFF.

The chain joins TRBV18 to TRBJ1-2; D may be TRBD1 (6 bases). The CDR3 loop spans 15 amino acids. V lost 4 bases to trimming and J lost 3 bases, with 15 bases between them. The germline V gene encodes CDR1 KGHSH and CDR2 LQKENI. CDR3 DNA sequence: TGTGCCAGCTCACTACTCAGGGGCGCAGACTATGGCTACACCTTC. This gives the protein CASSLLRGADYGYTF. The entire variable domain, with the rest obtained from reference TRBV18 and TRBJ1-2, is as follows: NAGVMQNPRHLVRRRGQEARLRCSPMKGHSHVYWYRQLPEEGLKFMVYLQKENIIDESGMPKERFSAEFPKEGPSILRIQQVVRGDSAAYFCASSLLRGADYGYTFGSGTRLTVV.

The chain's CDR3 is CASSLVRGGAGSTDTQYF. CDR3 coding DNA: TGTGCCAGCAGCTTAGTCAGGGGCGGAGCGGGGAGCACAGATACGCAGTATTTT. This chain joins TRBV7-8 and TRBJ2-3; TRBD2 is a possible D gene (7 bases). Per germline, CDR1 SGHVS and CDR2 FQNEAQ. The CDR3 is 18 residues long. Trimming shortened V by 1 base and J by 0 bases, and 17 bases separated the two germline ends.

The rearrangement links TRBV4-3 to TRBJ2-7; possibly TRBD1 or TRBD2 for D (6 bases each). The CDR3 spans 16 residues. V lost 0 bases and J 3 bases, leaving 15 bases between the germline ends. Germline V lookup: CDR1 LGHNA, CDR2 YSLEER. DNA of the CDR3: TGCGCCAGCAGCCAAGACTCGGGGGCACAATACTACGAGCAGTACTTC. Encoded protein: CASSQDSGAQYYEQYF.

CDR3 in amino acids: CASSSLVGGTEAFF. In DNA form, the CDR3 reads TGTGCCAGCAGCTCCTTGGTGGGGGGCACTGAAGCTTTCTTT. The rearrangement uses TRBV7-3 and TRBJ1-1; D is perhaps TRBD1 (5 bases). Germline CDR1 and CDR2: SGHTA and FQGTGA. Trimming removed 4 bases from V and 4 bases from J, with 13 bases in between. The CDR3 length is 14 residues.

V usage is TRBV2 and J usage is TRBJ1-5; D remains unclear. Germline V gene sequence: CDR1 SNHLY, CDR2 FYNNEI. V was clipped by 1 base and J by 5 bases, with 12 bases between them. The CDR3 extends over 15 amino acids. CDR3 protein: CASSEEGGPHQPQHF. CDR3 nucleotides: TGTGCCAGCAGTGAAGAAGGAGGTCCCCATCAGCCCCAGCATTTT.

The rearrangement links TRBV28 to TRBJ2-4, with D uncertain. With 5 bases removed from V and 2 bases from J, the gap between germline ends came to 4 bases. The germline gives CDR1 MDHEN, CDR2 SYDVKM. The CDR3 is 12 residues long. CDR3 sequence reads: CASSLPKNIQYF. CDR3 nucleotide sequence: TGTGCCAGCAGTCTCCCCAAAAACATTCAGTACTTC.

The chain links TRBV29-1 to TRBJ1-5; D remains unclear. Germline V gene lookup returns CDR1 SQVTM and CDR2 ANQGSEA. The CDR3 spans 12 residues. With 5 bases removed from V and 9 bases from J, the gap between germline ends came to 14 bases. The CDR3 DNA reads as TGCAGCGTTCCCAGAACCTTAGGGCCCCAGCATTTT. Its protein is CSVPRTLGPQHF.

The chain couples TRBV2 to TRBJ2-3, with a possible D match to TRBD1 (5 bases). The CDR3 totals 13 residues. V was cut by 3 bases and J by 9 bases, with 13 bases left in between. Germline V gene data show CDR1 as SNHLY and CDR2 as FYNNEI. CDR3 sequence reads: CASSEAGRNTQYF. As DNA, the CDR3 is TGTGCCAGCAGTGAGGCAGGGCGAAACACGCAGTATTTT.

The chain uses TRBV2 and TRBJ1-2; D unresolved. CDR1 and CDR2 (germline): SNHLY, FYNNEI. The CDR3 loop spans 16 amino acids. V was shortened by 8 bases and J by 1 base, with 20 bases between the two germline ends. The CDR3 DNA reads TGTGCCAGCGTATTGGAGGCTTTAGACGGTAACTATGGCTACACCTTC. Translation: CASVLEALDGNYGYTF.

Only one count was recorded for this clone. This chain uses TRBV6-5 with TRBJ2-7, with D tentatively TRBD2 (5 bases). The ends were cut back, 8 bases at V and 4 bases at J, with 15 bases in the middle. The CDR3 covers 13 residues. Germline values: CDR1 MNHEY, CDR2 SVGAGI. This CDR3 reads CASAPRRGYEQYF. Written as DNA, the CDR3 is TGTGCCAGCGCCCCGCGTAGAGGGTACGAGCAGTACTTC.

This CDR3 reads CASSSSQGTGEAFF. The DNA of the CDR3 is TGTGCCAGCAGCTCAAGCCAGGGTACAGGTGAAGCTTTCTTT. The rearrangement uses TRBV7-9 and TRBJ1-1; D perhaps matches TRBD1 (5 bases). The CDR3 has 14 amino acids. V lost 4 bases and J lost 7, with 16 bases in between. Per the germline V gene, CDR1 is SEHNR and CDR2 is FQNEAQ (reference sequence).

This clone showed up just once. The chain carries TRBV9 and TRBJ2-3; 11 bases match TRBD2. The CDR3 sequence is 16 residues long. Germline V gene data show CDR1 as SGDLS and CDR2 as YYNGEE. V was clipped by 4 bases and J by 2 bases; unmatched bases: 6. CDR3 loop: CASSRRLAGFTDTQYF. The CDR3 DNA follows: TGTGCCAGCAGCCGAAGACTAGCGGGGTTCACAGATACGCAGTATTTT.

The J gene is TRBJ2-7, the V gene TRBV28; no firm D call. CDR3 length: 11 residues. Trimming took off 1 base at V and 3 bases at J, with 1 base between the two ends. Per the germline V gene, CDR1 is MDHEN and CDR2 is SYDVKM. CDR3 sequence reads: CASSLYYEQYF. As DNA, the CDR3 is TGTGCCAGCAGTTTATACTACGAGCAGTACTTC.

The rearrangement links TRBV6-6 to TRBJ1-2; 9 bases are shared with TRBD1. The CDR3 is 16 amino acids. Germline lookup yields CDR1 MNHNY and CDR2 SVGAGI (reference sequence). Unmatched junction bases numbered 8, after V lost 2 bases and J lost 4 bases. The CDR3 sequence: CASSYAQGQGLYGYTF. The CDR3 DNA reads TGTGCCAGCAGTTACGCCCAGGGACAGGGTCTCTATGGCTACACCTTC.

J is TRBJ2-7 and V is TRBV27; possibly TRBD2 for D (6 bases). Trimming took off 2 bases at V and 1 base at J, with 6 bases between the two ends. Per the germline V gene, CDR1 is MNHEY and CDR2 is SMNVEV (reference sequence). This CDR3 is built from 13 residues. CDR3 amino acids: CASSLGGSYEQYF. The CDR3 DNA follows: TGTGCCAGCAGTTTAGGGGGGTCCTACGAGCAGTACTTC.

This sequence joins TRBV7-9 and TRBJ2-2; 7 bases agree with TRBD2. The V segment lost 4 bases and the J segment 3 bases; nucleotides outside the gene matches: 5. Germline V gives CDR1 SEHNR, CDR2 FQNEAQ (reference sequence). CDR3 length: 15 residues. The CDR3 spells CASSSEGRDTGELFF. CDR3 nucleotide sequence: TGTGCCAGCAGCTCCGAGGGGAGGGACACCGGGGAGCTGTTTTTT.